Following are 8 T cell receptor beta chains from one sample sequenced in a study of blood T cell repertoires in COVID-19. Clones were read by immunoSEQ multiplex PCR, and TCRdb kept only the in-frame ones, dropping some. The table lists under 300,000 clones, 80% to 85% of them singletons. The sequencing input was peripheral blood. The receptor set was obtained from a woman aged 60-75 years with active or convalescent COVID-19.

The CDR3 DNA is TGTGCCAGCAGCTTAACCCCAGGGGAAAACTATGGCTACACCTTC. It specifies CASSLTPGENYGYTF. The J gene is TRBJ1-2, the V gene TRBV7-3, with D tentatively TRBD1 (6 bases). V dropped 0 bases and J dropped 2 bases, with 10 bases sitting between them. Germline lookup yields CDR1 SGHTA and CDR2 FQGTGA. The CDR3 extends over 15 amino acids.

The rearrangement uses TRBV5-1 and TRBJ1-2; a possible D gene is TRBD1 (6 bases). Germline V gives CDR1 SGHRS, CDR2 YFSETQ. The CDR3 totals 13 residues. V gave up 4 bases and J gave up 9 bases, with 16 bases separating them. The CDR3 DNA is TGCGCCAGCAGCCTAACAGGGTATAGTAGCTACACCTTC. Translation: CASSLTGYSSYTF.

This chain connects TRBV29-1 to TRBJ2-1, with D possibly matching TRBD1 (7 bases). This CDR3 has 12 residues. Per the germline V gene, CDR1 is SQVTM and CDR2 is ANQGSEA. The ends were cut back, 5 bases at V and 8 bases at J, with 13 bases in the middle. The CDR3 spells CSVLGGGYEQFF. The CDR3 bases are TGCAGCGTTCTCGGAGGGGGCTATGAGCAGTTCTTC.

V gene TRBV6-1 combines with J gene TRBJ2-4; the D gene is possibly TRBD1 (5 bases). CDR1 is MNHNS and CDR2 is SASEGT in the germline V gene. V lost 1 base and J lost 9, with 16 bases in between. The CDR3 contains 15 residues. The DNA of the CDR3 is TGTGCCAGCAGTGAAGGCGGCTGGGGCTATGGCATTCAGTACTTC. Translating gives CASSEGGWGYGIQYF.

This clone was seen once. The rearrangement joins TRBV10-3 to TRBJ1-2, with a tentative D call TRBD1 (5 bases). CDR1 ENHRY and CDR2 SYGVKD come from the germline V gene. Trimming removed 6 bases from V and 4 bases from J, with 12 bases in between. CDR3 length: 13 amino acids. For the CDR3, the DNA is TGTGCCATCAGCGAGACAGCCTCCTATGGCTACACCTTC. Translating gives CAISETASYGYTF.

This chain uses TRBV6-2 or TRBV6-3 with TRBJ2-3, with D perhaps TRBD2 (5 bases). The CDR3 has 15 residues. From germline, CDR1 is MNHEY and CDR2 SVGEGT. Trimming cost V 5 bases and J 0 bases, with 12 bases left between them. CDR3 DNA: TGTGCCAGCAGTGACCAGACGGGGAGCACAGATACGCAGTATTTT. Its translation is CASSDQTGSTDTQYF.

The DNA of the CDR3 is TGTGCCAGCAGTTACTTTCTGGACAGGGCGGGAGGCTACACCTTC. Its protein is CASSYFLDRAGGYTF. The genes are TRBV6-5 and TRBJ1-2; 8 bases align to TRBD1. From germline, CDR1 is MNHEY and CDR2 SVGAGI. The junction had 9 bases not matched to a gene; V was cut back by 1 base and J by 8 bases. This CDR3 has 15 residues.

This clone was picked up one time. This chain joins TRBV7-2 and TRBJ1-1; D is unresolved. CDR1 SGHTA and CDR2 FQGNSA come from the germline V gene. V gave up 2 bases and J gave up 5 bases, with 9 bases separating them. The CDR3 loop spans 13 amino acids. CDR3 amino acids: CASSLSAGTEAFF. The CDR3 DNA sequence: TGTGCCAGCAGCTTATCCGCGGGAACTGAAGCTTTCTTT. The full variable domain, rest sourced from reference TRBV7-2 and TRBJ1-1, is GAGVSQSPSNKVTEKGKDVELRCDPISGHTALYWYRQSLGQGLEFLIYFQGNSAPDKSGLPSDRFSAERTGGSVSTLTIQRTQQEDSAVYLCASSLSAGTEAFFGQGTRLTVV.